Given below is one TCR beta chain in context. This sample was included in a study of T-cell memory formation after mild COVID-19. About the study: There were largely donor-specific TCR clusters.

TCRdb passed the 5' RACE reads through MiXCR, listing each CDR3 protein once. This repertoire shows around 200,000 distinct CDR3 sequences, roughly 27% found once; its top ten account for about an eighth. The source of this sequence is an adult woman who had mild COVID-19 (a few samples of this study predate the infection). Cell type and time point are not known. The source material was PBMCs or a T cell subset sorted from them (not recorded which).

The DNA of the CDR3 is TGTGCCAGCAGCACCGGAGGTGCCCGATTGGGGGCTGAGCAGTTCTTC. This translates into CASSTGGARLGAEQFF. The rearrangement joins TRBV6-5 to TRBJ2-1; TRBD1 is a possible D gene (6 bases). CDR3 size: 16 residues. Trimming removed 6 bases from V and 9 bases from J, with 24 bases in between. Per germline, CDR1 MNHEY and CDR2 SVGAGI.